The TCR beta chain under discussion was sequenced for a study of cytomegalovirus exposure and HLA in healthy donors. Study context: Earlier work reported approximately 110 million unique TCR beta sequences from some 180 million T cells.

Concerning this clone: Its matching antigen is unknown.

General study points: Later analysis placed DRB1 highest and HLA-C lowest in TCR association rates, which differed by HLA locus. The dataset shows that most TCR sequences were rare, while some public TCRs occurred in many donors.

The V end lost 2 bases, the J end lost 3 bases, and 16 bases lay between the germline ends. CDR1 and CDR2 from the germline V gene are MGHRA and YSYEKL. The CDR3 has 16 residues. The PCR ran on 60 Vbeta and 13 Jbeta primers. Here immunoSEQ multiplex PCR was the method, and the copy in TCRdb shows in-frame clones only, minus some. In the table there are roughly 62,000 clones, about 80% of which are singletons. The sample comprised PBMCs. The genes are TRBV4-1 and TRBJ1-1; no clear D. This receptor was obtained from a middle-aged woman in good health and CMV-seropositive. CDR3 nucleotides: TGCGCCAGCAGCCAACGGGGTGGCGAATGGGACACTGAAGCTTTCTTT. Translation gives CASSQRGGEWDTEAFF.